The TCR beta chain described here comes from a study of PD-1 blockade in classical Hodgkin lymphoma. Data came from immunoSEQ multiplex PCR; TCRdb stores just in-frame clones and leaves some out. The sample contains around 70,000 clones, about two thirds of which appear only once. CDR3 length: 15 residues. CDR1 and CDR2 from the germline V gene are SNHLY and FYNNEI. V lost 7 bases to trimming and J lost 0 bases, with 14 bases between them. No patient escaped relapse after autologous stem cell transplantation, and brentuximab vedotin exposure varied. This clone was seen only once. Its antigen is not known. Study-level results: Diminished baseline TCR diversity has been reported in newly diagnosed patients relative to healthy donors. CD4+ TCR diversity rose significantly by C4D1, and CD8+ TCR diversity did not. Repertoire difference causes, possibly disease activity or prior therapy, remain undefined. Complete responders started with a diversity level that resembled newly diagnosed patients at baseline.

This TCR was sampled from a human donor with classical Hodgkin lymphoma. V usage is TRBV2 and J usage is TRBJ2-3; D may correspond to TRBD1 or TRBD2 (6 bases each). Sample: peripheral blood mononuclear cells (PBMCs), taken before the second cycle of nivolumab. The CDR3 DNA reads TGTGCCAGCACCGAAGGGGGGATGAGCACAGATACGCAGTATTTT. Translating it yields CASTEGGMSTDTQYF.